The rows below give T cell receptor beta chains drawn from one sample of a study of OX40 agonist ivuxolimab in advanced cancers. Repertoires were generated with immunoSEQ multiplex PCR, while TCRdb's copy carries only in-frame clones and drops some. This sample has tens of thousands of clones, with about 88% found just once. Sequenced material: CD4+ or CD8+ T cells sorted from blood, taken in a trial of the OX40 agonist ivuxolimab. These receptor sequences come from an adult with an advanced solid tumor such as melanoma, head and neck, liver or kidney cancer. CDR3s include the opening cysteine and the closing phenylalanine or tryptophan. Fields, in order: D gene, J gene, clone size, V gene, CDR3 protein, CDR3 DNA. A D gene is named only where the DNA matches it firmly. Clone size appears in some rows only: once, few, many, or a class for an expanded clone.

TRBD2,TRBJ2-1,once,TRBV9,CASSVSASGYNEQFF,TGTGCCAGCAGCGTATCGGCTAGCGGATACAATGAGCAGTTCTTC
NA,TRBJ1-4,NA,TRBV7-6,CASSLGGVRDEKLFF,TGTGCCAGCAGCTTAGGGGGAGTCAGGGATGAAAAACTGTTTTTT
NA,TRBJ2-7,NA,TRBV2,CASRGEDGPLYEQYF,TGTGCCAGCAGGGGGGAAGATGGGCCTCTCTACGAGCAGTACTTC
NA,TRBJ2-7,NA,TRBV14,CASSPFSSYEQYF,TGTGCCAGCAGCCCCTTTAGCTCCTACGAGCAGTACTTC
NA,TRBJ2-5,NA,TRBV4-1,CASSPILDQETQYF,TGCGCCAGCAGCCCTATTTTGGACCAAGAGACCCAGTACTTC
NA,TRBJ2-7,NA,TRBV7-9,CASSLANNEQYF,TGTGCCAGCAGCTTAGCGAACAACGAGCAGTACTTC
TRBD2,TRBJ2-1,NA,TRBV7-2,CASSFTGLAGYEQFF,TGTGCCAGCAGCTTCACGGGACTAGCGGGATATGAGCAGTTCTTC
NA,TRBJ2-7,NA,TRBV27,CASSLVPGLTYEQYF,TGTGCCAGCAGTTTGGTGCCGGGATTAACCTACGAGCAGTACTTC
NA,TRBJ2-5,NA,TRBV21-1,CASSKVGSPTEVVRRETQYF,TGTGCCAGCAGCAAAGTAGGGTCACCCACGGAGGTGGTAAGAAGGGAGACCCAGTACTTC
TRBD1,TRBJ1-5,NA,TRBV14,CASKTGLSNYRNQPQHF,TGTGCCAGTAAGACAGGGTTGTCGAATTATCGCAATCAGCCCCAGCATTTT
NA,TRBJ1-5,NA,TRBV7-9,CASSLEWQPQHF,TGTGCCAGCAGCTTAGAGTGGCAGCCCCAGCATTTT
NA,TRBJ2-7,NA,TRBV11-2,CASSYLRSNPSYEQYF,TGTGCCAGCAGCTACCTTCGTTCAAACCCCTCCTACGAGCAGTACTTC
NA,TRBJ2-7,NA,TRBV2,CASSVVGTYEQYF,TGTGCCAGCAGTGTTGTCGGGACCTACGAGCAGTACTTC
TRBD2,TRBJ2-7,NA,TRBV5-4,CASSLGGLALYEQYF,TGTGCCAGCAGCTTGGGGGGACTAGCACTCTACGAGCAGTACTTC
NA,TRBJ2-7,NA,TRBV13,CASSLGPSLSYEQYF,TGTGCCAGCAGCTTAGGACCTTCGCTCTCCTACGAGCAGTACTTC
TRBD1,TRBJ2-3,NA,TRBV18,CASSPGQLKYTDTQYF,TGTGCCAGCTCACCGGGACAGCTCAAATATACAGATACGCAGTATTTT
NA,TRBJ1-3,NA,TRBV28,CASSFSLGNTIYF,TGTGCCAGCAGTTTTAGCTTAGGAAACACCATATATTTT
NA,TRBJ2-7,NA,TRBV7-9,CASSWDIDEQYF,TGTGCCAGCAGTTGGGACATCGACGAGCAGTACTTC
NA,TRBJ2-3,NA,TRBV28,CASGGRLGTDTQYF,TGTGCCAGCGGGGGGAGGCTGGGCACAGATACGCAGTATTTT
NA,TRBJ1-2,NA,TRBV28,CASSFRTAYGYTF,TGTGCCAGCAGTTTCAGGACAGCCTATGGCTACACCTTC
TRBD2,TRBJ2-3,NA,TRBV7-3,CASSLRLAGTTDTQYF,TGTGCCAGCAGCTTACGACTAGCGGGAACCACAGATACGCAGTACTTT
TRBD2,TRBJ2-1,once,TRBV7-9,CASSFLAGVYNEQFF,TGTGCCAGCAGCTTTCTAGCGGGAGTCTACAATGAGCAGTTCTTC
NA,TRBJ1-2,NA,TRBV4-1,CASSQDPGVGYGYTF,TGCGCCAGCAGCCAAGATCCCGGGGTGGGCTATGGCTACACCTTC
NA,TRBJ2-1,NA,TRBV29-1,CSVATVYEQFF,TGCAGCGTTGCGACAGTCTATGAGCAGTTCTTC
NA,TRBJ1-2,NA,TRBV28,CASSSNSGDGYTF,TGTGCCAGCAGCTCTAACTCAGGGGATGGCTACACCTTC
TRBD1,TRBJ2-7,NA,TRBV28,CASSLLGSGQGSYEQYF,TGTGCCAGCAGTTTATTAGGTTCGGGACAGGGGTCCTACGAGCAGTACTTC
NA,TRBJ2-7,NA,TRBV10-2,CASSESLGASYEQYF,TGCGCCAGCAGTGAGTCGCTAGGGGCCTCCTACGAGCAGTACTTC
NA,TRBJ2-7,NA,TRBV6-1,CASSEGDFHPSYEQYF,TGTGCCAGCAGTGAGGGGGACTTCCACCCCTCCTACGAGCAGTACTTC